The clone carrying this T cell receptor (beta chain) came up many times. Its target is unknown. The data are from a study of T-cell memory formation after mild COVID-19. Looking at the study overall: In these data, TCR clusters were largely donor specific.

Study-level results: Largely, contracting CD4+ clones fell within CM and EM, and contracting CD8+ clones within EMRA.

TCR alpha and TCR beta cDNA libraries carrying sample barcodes and UMIs came from 5'RACE with constant-segment primers. TCRdb re-analysed the 5' RACE reads in MiXCR, keeping a single row per CDR3 protein. Here the sample spans some 410,000 distinct CDR3 sequences, under 25% being singletons. V shed 0 bases and J shed 2 bases, with 7 bases lying between them. The germline CDR1 and CDR2 sequences are SGHRS and YFSETQ. This CDR3 is built from 14 residues. The TCR sequence derives from an adult woman who had mild COVID-19 (a few samples of this study predate the infection). Cell type and time point are not known. The specimen was PBMCs or a T cell subset sorted from them (not recorded which). The rearrangement links TRBV5-1 to TRBJ2-3; D possibly corresponds to TRBD2 (5 bases). The CDR3 sequence: CASSLAGDTDTQYF. Written as DNA, the CDR3 is TGCGCCAGCAGCTTGGCCGGGGACACAGATACGCAGTATTTT. The variable domain in full, with the rest retrieved from reference TRBV5-1 and TRBJ2-3, is KAGVTQTPRYLIKTRGQQVTLSCSPISGHRSVSWYQQTPGQGLQFLFEYFSETQRNKGNFPGRFSGRQFSNSRSEMNVSTLELGDSALYLCASSLAGDTDTQYFGPGTRLTVL.